These 19 T cell receptor beta chains share one sample of origin, sequenced in a study of T cells in localized non-small cell lung cancer. Some clones are missing from TCRdb's copy, which holds only in-frame ones; the method was immunoSEQ multiplex PCR. The sample consists of about 29,000 clones, 87% of them appearing once. Sequencing used peripheral blood, obtained before any cancer treatment. The receptors originated from a male donor at least 60 years old with stage I lung adenocarcinoma.

The V gene is TRBV15, the J gene TRBJ2-3, with TRBD2 identical over 9 bases. This CDR3 comprises 14 residues. The germline V gene encodes CDR1 LNHNV and CDR2 YYDKDF (reference sequence). V was pared by 9 bases and J by 7 bases, with 11 bases of the junction left unmatched. The CDR3 nucleotides are TGTGCCACGCACGACCAGCGGGGGGTAAATACGCAGTATTTT. Its protein is CATHDQRGVNTQYF.

The chain couples TRBV6-1 to TRBJ1-6; 12 nucleotides agree with TRBD1. CDR3 length: 16 residues. From germline, CDR1 is MNHNS and CDR2 SASEGT. Trimming took 2 bases from V and 6 from J; bases not matched to a gene: 2. As DNA, the CDR3 is TGTGCCAGCAGTGAAACGGGACAGGGGGCTAATTCACCCCTCCACTTT. Translating gives CASSETGQGANSPLHF.

This clone turned up a few times. The CDR3 DNA reads TGTGCCAGCAGGAACAGGGAAGGGGCGAATCAGCCCCAGCATTTT. Translated: CASRNREGANQPQHF. The genes are TRBV2 and TRBJ1-5; tentative D call: TRBD1 (6 bases). CDR3 length: 15 residues. Germline V gene lookup returns CDR1 SNHLY and CDR2 FYNNEI. The V gene lost 6 bases and the J gene lost 4 bases, with 16 bases spanning the gap.

CDR3 protein: CASSLTGELFF. The CDR3 bases are TGTGCCAGCAGTCTCACCGGGGAGCTGTTTTTT. This chain links TRBV2 with TRBJ2-2; D is unclear. Germline lookup yields CDR1 SNHLY and CDR2 FYNNEI. The CDR3 runs to 11 residues. Trimming pared 5 bases from V and 4 bases from J, leaving 2 bases between.

The chain recombines TRBV7-3 with TRBJ1-1, with D perhaps TRBD1 (5 bases). The V gene's germline CDR1 is SGHTA and CDR2 FQGTGA. This CDR3 has 13 amino acids. The V end lost 7 bases, the J end lost 5 bases, and 14 bases lay between the germline ends. CDR3 sequence reads: CASTLGRGTEAFF. The CDR3 DNA follows: TGTGCCAGCACCCTCGGGAGGGGAACTGAAGCTTTCTTT. Using reference TRBV7-3 and TRBJ1-1 for the parts outside the CDR3, the full variable domain is GAGVSQTPSNKVTEKGKYVELRCDPISGHTALYWYRQSLGQGPEFLIYFQGTGAADDSGLPNDRFFAVRPEGSVSTLKIQRTERGDSAVYLCASTLGRGTEAFFGQGTRLTVV.

The gene calls are TRBV6-5 and TRBJ2-7, with D possibly matching TRBD1 (5 bases). The CDR3 contains 15 residues. The germline gives CDR1 MNHEY, CDR2 SVGAGI. V was clipped by 0 bases and J by 5 bases, with 14 bases between them. The CDR3: CASSYSGQGGHEQYF. In DNA, the CDR3 is TGTGCCAGCAGTTACTCGGGCCAGGGCGGCCACGAGCAGTACTTC.

The V gene is TRBV7-9, the J gene TRBJ2-1, with 8 bases that match TRBD2. The V and J ends lost 1 base and 0 bases, in that order; junction bases with no gene match: 2. Germline CDR1 is SEHNR and CDR2 is FQNEAQ (reference sequence). CDR3 length: 16 amino acids. CDR3 protein: CASSLGGGISYNEQFF. The CDR3 DNA reads TGTGCCAGCAGCTTAGGCGGGGGGATCTCCTACAATGAGCAGTTCTTC.

The V and J genes are TRBV19 and TRBJ1-5; unclear D gene. V was pared by 3 bases and J by 1 base, with 10 bases between. The CDR3 runs 15 residues. From germline, CDR1 is LNHDA and CDR2 SQIVND (reference sequence). CDR3 nucleotides: TGTGCCAGTAGTATGGCAGGCGCCAGCAATCAGCCCCAGCATTTT. As protein: CASSMAGASNQPQHF.

This chain connects TRBV10-3 to TRBJ2-7; TRBD1 is a possible D gene (6 bases). The germline V gene has CDR1 ENHRY and CDR2 SYGVKD. This CDR3 has 14 residues. The V gene lost 6 bases and the J gene lost 3 bases, with 15 bases spanning the gap. CDR3 bases: TGTGCCATCAGCGAGGGGGTAGAAGGCTACGAGCAGTACTTC. Protein product: CAISEGVEGYEQYF.

CDR3 bases: TGCGCCAGCAGCCGAGGATTCACAGATACGCAGTATTTT. Its translation: CASSRGFTDTQYF. The chain joins TRBV10-1 to TRBJ2-3; D remains ambiguous. Germline loops: CDR1 WNHNN, CDR2 SYGVQD (reference sequence). Trimming removed 6 bases from V and 2 bases from J, with 9 bases in between. The CDR3 spans 13 residues.

This chain links TRBV2 with TRBJ1-6, with D tentatively TRBD1 (5 bases). The germline V gene has CDR1 SNHLY and CDR2 FYNNEI. This CDR3 comprises 19 residues. Trimming pared 0 bases from V and 2 bases from J, leaving 17 bases between. Written as DNA, the CDR3 is TGTGCCAGCAGTGAAGCAGATTGGGGGACGGTTGCCTATAATTCACCCCTCCACTTT. Amino acids: CASSEADWGTVAYNSPLHF. The full variable domain, completed using reference TRBV2 and TRBJ1-6, is EPEVTQTPSHQVTQMGQEVILRCVPISNHLYFYWYRQILGQKVEFLVSFYNNEISEKSEIFDDQFSVERPDGSNFTLKIRSTKLEDSAMYFCASSEADWGTVAYNSPLHFGNGTRLTVT.

This chain links TRBV27 with TRBJ2-2; 10 bases match TRBD2. The CDR3 consists of 14 residues. J was trimmed by 1 base and V by 7 bases; bases with no gene match: 0. Germline CDR1 reads MNHEY; CDR2 reads SMNVEV (reference sequence). The CDR3 sequence is CASTSGGNTGELFF. The CDR3 DNA reads as TGTGCCAGCACTAGCGGGGGGAACACCGGGGAGCTGTTTTTT.

The genes are TRBV28 and TRBJ1-6; 8 bases are shared with TRBD1. V dropped 6 bases and J dropped 6; count of bases not matched to a gene: 10. Germline CDR1 is MDHEN and CDR2 is SYDVKM. This CDR3 has 16 residues. The CDR3 loop reads CASRAYNRGTNSPLHF. DNA of the CDR3: TGTGCCAGCAGAGCCTACAACAGGGGGACTAATTCACCCCTCCACTTT.

This chain joins TRBV28 and TRBJ2-5, with TRBD2 matching over 8 bases. The ends lost 5 bases at V and 5 bases at J; junction bases unmatched: 13. The CDR3 totals 16 residues. CDR1 is MDHEN, CDR2 SYDVKM, per germline. The CDR3, as DNA: TGTGCCAGCAGTCCTCCCTTGGTTAGCGGGGCCGAGACCCAGTACTTC. It specifies CASSPPLVSGAETQYF. Full variable domain (remainder filled in from reference TRBV28 and TRBJ2-5): DVKVTQSSRYLVKRTGEKVFLECVQDMDHENMFWYRQDPGLGLRLIYFSYDVKMKEKGDIPEGYSVSREKKERFSLILESASTNQTSMYLCASSPPLVSGAETQYFGPGTRLLVL.

The chain has TRBV18 and TRBJ2-7, with D possibly matching TRBD1 (6 bases). The germline V and J ends were trimmed by 5 bases and 5 bases, with 16 bases remaining between them. The CDR3 spans 14 residues. Germline loops: CDR1 KGHSH, CDR2 LQKENI. The CDR3 here is CASSAGTTSDEQYF. The CDR3 DNA sequence: TGTGCCAGCTCAGCCGGGACAACTTCGGACGAGCAGTACTTC. The full variable domain, rest sourced from reference TRBV18 and TRBJ2-7, is NAGVMQNPRHLVRRRGQEARLRCSPMKGHSHVYWYRQLPEEGLKFMVYLQKENIIDESGMPKERFSAEFPKEGPSILRIQQVVRGDSAAYFCASSAGTTSDEQYFGPGTRLTVT.

The V gene is TRBV30, the J gene TRBJ1-4; TRBD1 aligns across 9 bases. The ends lost 3 bases at V and 4 bases at J; junction bases unmatched: 9. The CDR3 runs to 16 residues. The germline V gene has CDR1 GTSNPN and CDR2 SVGIG (reference sequence). The CDR3 DNA reads as TGTGCCTGGAGCGCGGACAGGGGCTGGGGTAATGAAAAACTGTTTTTT. This sequence encodes CAWSADRGWGNEKLFF.

Concerning this clone itself: This sample includes further DNA sequences coding for the same CDR3. This chain uses TRBV19 with TRBJ1-5; 8 bases fit TRBD1. Germline loops: CDR1 LNHDA, CDR2 SQIVND (reference sequence). J gave up 2 bases and V 5 bases, and 2 bases lay outside the gene matches. This CDR3 has 14 residues. In nucleotides, the CDR3 is TGTGCCAGTAGTGGACAGGGCGGCAATCAGCCCCAGCATTTT. It yields the protein CASSGQGGNQPQHF.

The chain uses TRBV28 and TRBJ1-4; the D gene is possibly TRBD1 (6 bases). The V end lost 5 bases, the J end lost 0 bases, and 10 bases lay between the germline ends. This CDR3 has 15 residues. CDR1 is MDHEN and CDR2 is SYDVKM in the germline V gene. The CDR3 spells CASSPGTTTNEKLFF. In nucleotides, the CDR3 is TGTGCCAGCAGTCCGGGGACAACAACTAATGAAAAACTGTTTTTT.

The J gene is TRBJ2-2, the V gene TRBV25-1; 7 positions match TRBD1. The CDR3 loop spans 16 amino acids. V lost 2 bases and J lost 4; bases outside the gene matches: 7. CDR1 is MGHDK, CDR2 SYGVNS, per germline. DNA for the CDR3: TGTGCCAGCAGTGAACTCCGGGACAGAAGCACCGGGGAGCTGTTTTTT. Its protein is CASSELRDRSTGELFF.